This T cell receptor beta chain is from a study of blood T cell repertoires in COVID-19. Looking at the study overall: Samples came from the United States, Italy and Spain, spanning acute and convalescent COVID-19. PBMCs, B-cell-depleted T cells, or T cells were the source of the cDNA or gDNA that made up the material.

Germline V gives CDR1 LNHDA, CDR2 SQIVND (reference sequence). This CDR3 comprises 15 residues. The V and J ends lost 3 bases and 2 bases respectively, with 13 bases between them. TCRdb's table, derived via immunoSEQ multiplex PCR, lists solely in-frame clones and lacks some. The profile shows 35,000 to 50,000 clones, approximately 90% of them singletons. This TCR derives from a man between 60 and 70 years old with active COVID-19. The rearrangement uses TRBV19 and TRBJ1-1; the D gene is possibly TRBD1 (6 bases). The sequenced sample was peripheral blood. The CDR3 coding sequence is TGTGCCAGTAGTATTCGGACAGATGGTAACACTGAAGCTTTCTTT. This translates into CASSIRTDGNTEAFF.